This T cell receptor (beta chain) appears in the sequencing data of a study of a mutant IDH1 vaccine in newly diagnosed glioma (dated by TCRdb to the early 2020s). Notes on the research overall: Across visits V03 through V10, patients got a total of eight vaccinations, given in weeks 1, 3, 5, 7, 11, 15, 19 and 23. Vaccination was initiated 4-6 weeks after radiotherapy alone, or concurrently with temozolomide cycles in the chemotherapy-containing groups. Of the 32 patients who were treated, around 62% were male and around 40% were female, and the mean age was around 41 years. Prior to enrollment, patients had been given standard therapy consisting of radiotherapy alone, temozolomide alone, or radiochemotherapy with temozolomide, with the combination given to most patients. Six visits were used for peripheral blood collection: V03 (baseline), V05, V07, V10, V12 and V13. Longitudinal TCRB deep sequencing was performed for about two dozen treated patients wherever samples were available for exploratory analyses.

Regarding this clone: Its antigen is not yet known. The sample holds no much larger clone one base away, and base qualities are not on file.

Receptor libraries were prepared by the immunoSEQ multiplex PCR assay. Rearranged TCR beta chain sequences were amplified with the hsTCRB Kit following the manufacturer's protocol. TCRB libraries were sequenced on an Illumina MiSeq. The original methods were these. The kit vendor's proprietary platform handled demultiplexing, trimming and gene mapping. TCRdb mirrors the immuneACCESS table, restricted to in-frame sequences. Some clones are absent from its copies; in checked studies, under half trace to an unresolved V gene, and the reason for the others is unknown. V, J and clone size derive from that table, while D and trimming were established from the DNA sequence. The sample data list 30,000 to 35,000 clones, and over 50% of these were observed just once. About 10% of the sample is held by the ten biggest clonotypes. Including cysteine and phenylalanine, the CDR3 has 13 amino acids. The kept DNA is CDR3 alone, 39 bases in frame from the first base. Via the germline V gene, CDR1 is LGHNT and CDR2 FRNRAP. A distance of 6 bases separates the germline ends of V and J, which lose 6 bases and 3 bases respectively.

General study outcomes and caveats: Selection of PBMC samples for TCRB deep sequencing was based on availability. Across multiple MHC alleles, vaccine-induced immune responses were seen in nearly 95% of patients. According to the authors, sample limitations meant that analyses of patient blood samples could not be reproduced. Pseudoprogression seemed to be unrelated to changes in the top peripheral T cell clonotypes found by TCRB sequencing.

Taken with the paper, the label for time point translates to: week 5, during vaccination. A 20-mer mutant IDH1 peptide at 300 micrograms in Montanide made up each vaccine dose, which was injected subcutaneously together with topical imiquimod. All donors had newly diagnosed IDH1-mutant astrocytomas of WHO grade 3 or 4 that showed loss of nuclear ATRX. The samples were drawn from NOA16, a multicentre, single-arm, open-label phase I trial in Germany that tested a mutant IDH1 peptide vaccine in humans for the first time. Genomic DNA for TCRB sequencing was extracted from EDTA blood using the DNeasy Blood and Tissue Kit.

The sample here was PBMCs, taken from a glioma patient whose treatment included an IDH1 peptide vaccine. The receptor chain draws on TRBV12-5 and TRBJ1-6, with the D gene uncertain. The sequence derives from a woman in her late teens or twenties with glioma. The CDR3 region: CASGENYNSPLHF. The nucleotide sequence is given as TGTGCTAGTGGGGAGAACTATAATTCACCCCTCCACTTT.